A selection of T cell receptor beta chains follows, all from one sample in a study of T cells in Graves' hyperthyroidism and ophthalmopathy. TCRdb called the multiplex PCR reads again in MiXCR, with one record for every CDR3 protein. The sample records 300,000 to 450,000 distinct CDR3 sequences, approximately 14% being singletons. The sequencing input was blood. The receptor set was obtained from a young woman with Graves' hyperthyroidism that later progressed to Graves' ophthalmopathy. Both conserved end residues are part of each CDR3. The D gene is left open where the match is weak. For some rows the clone size is stated as once, few or many, or as a class when expanded; others skip it.

J,V,D,size,DNA,CDR3
TRBJ2-3,TRBV2,TRBD2,NA,TGTGCCAGCAGCGACAGGGCCGGACTAGCGGGAGGCCGCGGCACAGATACGCAGTATTTT,CASSDRAGLAGGRGTDTQYF
TRBJ1-1,TRBV29-1,NA,many,TGCAGCGTTGAGTGGGGACCCGTGAACACTGAAGCTTTCTTT,CSVEWGPVNTEAFF
TRBJ2-1,TRBV5-6,TRBD2,few,TGTGCCAGCAGCTTGACCGGACTAGCGGGCTACAATGAGCAGTTCTTC,CASSLTGLAGYNEQFF
TRBJ2-3,TRBV29-1,NA,many,TGCAGCGTTGAAGGCGGGACGGCCCAGTTCACAGATACGCAGTATTTT,CSVEGGTAQFTDTQYF
TRBJ2-1,TRBV15,TRBD2,NA,TGTGCCACCAGCACACGACTAGCGGGAGGGTACAATGAGCAGTTCTTC,CATSTRLAGGYNEQFF
TRBJ1-2,TRBV12-3/TRBV12-4,NA,many,TGTGCCAGCAGTTCCCGGGGGCTAGGTAGTGGCTACACCTTC,CASSSRGLGSGYTF
TRBJ1-5,TRBV11-3,NA,many,TGTGCCAGCAGCTTAGGCAGGGACCAGCCCCAGCATTTT,CASSLGRDQPQHF
TRBJ2-7,TRBV20-1,NA,many,TGCAGTGCTAGATCCTACGGTGTCCTCGGCTACGAGCAGTACTTC,CSARSYGVLGYEQYF
TRBJ2-7,TRBV11-2,TRBD1,many,TGTGCCAGCACGAAGACACGGGACAGCGAGCAGTACTTC,CASTKTRDSEQYF
TRBJ2-2,TRBV11-2,TRBD1,many,TGTGCCAGCAGCAGAAAGATCTCGGGACAGGGCCTTGTGAACACCGGGGAGCTGTTTTTT,CASSRKISGQGLVNTGELFF
TRBJ1-6,TRBV27,NA,few,TGTGCCAGCAGTCTGGCTGGCAGTGATAATTCACCCCTCCACTTT,CASSLAGSDNSPLHF
TRBJ2-1,TRBV2,NA,NA,TGTGCCAGCAGTGAAGTAGGACAGTACAATGAGCAGTTCTTC,CASSEVGQYNEQFF
TRBJ1-3,TRBV28,TRBD1,NA,TGTGCCAGCAGCGATCCGCAGGGGGCTGGAAACACCATATATTTT,CASSDPQGAGNTIYF
TRBJ2-1,TRBV20-1,TRBD2,NA,TGCAGTGCTAGAGATTTTGGGACTAGCGGGAGGGCCGATCCGATTGAGCAGTTCTTC,CSARDFGTSGRADPIEQFF
TRBJ2-7,TRBV14,TRBD2,NA,TGTGCCAGCAGCCAAGACCCCATAGGACTAGCCTTAAATTCCCACGAGCAGTACTTC,CASSQDPIGLALNSHEQYF
TRBJ1-3,TRBV6-2/TRBV6-3,TRBD1,few,TGTGCCAGCAGTCTTCGCGGGACAGCGATATCTCGAGGAAACACCATATATTTT,CASSLRGTAISRGNTIYF
TRBJ1-2,TRBV20-1,TRBD1,many,TGCAGTGCTAGCCACAGGGGCTATGGCTACACCTTC,CSASHRGYGYTF
TRBJ2-5,TRBV6-2/TRBV6-3,NA,few,TGTGCCAGCAGTTACTCGGCAGGGGAAGAGACCCAGTACTTC,CASSYSAGEETQYF
TRBJ2-1,TRBV20-1,NA,many,TGCAGTGCTAGAGGTTCCGCTAGTAGGAGCGGTTTGTACAATGAGCAGTTCTTC,CSARGSASRSGLYNEQFF
TRBJ2-2,TRBV7-9,NA,NA,TGTGCCAGCAGCTCCCAAACTCTCAACACCGGGGAGCTGTTTTTT,CASSSQTLNTGELFF
TRBJ1-4,TRBV9,NA,few,TGTGCCAGCAGCGAGGGGGGCAGGGAGGACGAAAAACTGTTTTTT,CASSEGGREDEKLFF
TRBJ1-2,TRBV29-1,NA,many,TGCAGCGTTGGGGACATCTATGGCTACACCTTC,CSVGDIYGYTF
TRBJ2-1,TRBV20-1,NA,many,TGCAGTGCTAGTAGGGGAGGATCCGGCAATGAGCAGTTCTTC,CSASRGGSGNEQFF